Listed below are T cell receptor beta chains from one sample, sequenced in a study of CD8 T cells in Susac syndrome. TCRdb ran MiXCR on the immunoSEQ multiplex PCR reads and lists one entry per CDR3 protein. Among 350,000 to 550,000 distinct CDR3 sequences listed, 75% to 90% were seen once. Sequenced input: CD8+ T cells from PBMCs. These receptors all come from a human donor with multiple sclerosis. CDR3s include the opening cysteine and the closing phenylalanine or tryptophan. A D gene is named only where the DNA matches it firmly. Part of the rows lack a size; the others show once, few, many or a class for expanded clones.

size,J,D,V,DNA,CDR3
few,TRBJ2-1,.,TRBV25-1,TGTGCCAGCACCTGGGGGAGCTACTCCTACAATGAGCAGTTCTTC,CASTWGSYSYNEQFF
.,TRBJ2-3,.,TRBV2,TGTGCCAGCAGTGAATGGACAGATAGCACAGATACGCAGTATTTT,CASSEWTDSTDTQYF
.,TRBJ1-4,.,TRBV27,TGTGCCAGCAGCGGACAGAGTATTAATGAAAAACTGTTTTTT,CASSGQSINEKLFF
.,TRBJ1-1,.,TRBV25-1,TGTGCCAGCAGTGAATATTGGAACACTGAAGCTTTCTTT,CASSEYWNTEAFF
.,TRBJ2-5,.,TRBV20-1,TGCAGTGCTCGAACCGGGACTTCGCAAGAGACCCAGTACTTC,CSARTGTSQETQYF
.,TRBJ2-5,.,TRBV20-1,TGCAGTGCTAGAGATCTTGTAGGGGGGACCCAGTACTTC,CSARDLVGGTQYF
.,TRBJ1-5,.,TRBV12-3/TRBV12-4,TGTGCCAGCAGTTTAACCAGGGGAAGCAATCAGCCCCAGCATTTT,CASSLTRGSNQPQHF
.,TRBJ2-5,TRBD2,TRBV19,TGTGCCAGTAGTATGCGCCCCCCAGGACTAGCGGGAGAGACCCAGTACTTC,CASSMRPPGLAGETQYF
.,TRBJ2-7,.,TRBV6-1,TGTGCCAGCAGTGGGGGGGACGGACCCTACGAGCAGTACTTC,CASSGGDGPYEQYF
.,TRBJ1-2,TRBD1,TRBV5-1,TGCGCCAGCAGCTCGAGGGGGCCGGGGGACTATAGCTACACCTTC,CASSSRGPGDYSYTF
.,TRBJ2-3,.,TRBV30,TGTGCCTGGAGGGGAGAACCCCGGAATGAGGGTACGCAGTATTTT,CAWRGEPRNEGTQYF
.,TRBJ1-5,.,TRBV28,TGTGCCAGCAGTACCACCAAGCTCAATCAGCCCCAGCATTTT,CASSTTKLNQPQHF
.,TRBJ2-1,TRBD2,TRBV27,TGTGCCAGCAGTCCCATCGGGGTAGCGGGAGTGAATGAGCAGTTCTTC,CASSPIGVAGVNEQFF
.,TRBJ2-5,.,TRBV10-3,TGTGCCATCAGTGAGTGGAAAGAGACCCAGTACTTC,CAISEWKETQYF
.,TRBJ1-5,.,TRBV28,TGTGCCAGCAGTTCTCTCGGGGCCGCCGATAATCAGCCCCAGCATTTT,CASSSLGAADNQPQHF
.,TRBJ1-5,.,TRBV18,TGTGCCAGCTCACACAGAAGCAATCAGCCCCAGCATTTT,CASSHRSNQPQHF
.,TRBJ2-1,.,TRBV28,TGTGCCAGCACCTCAAGGGCGGGACTCTCCTACAATGAGCAGTTCTTC,CASTSRAGLSYNEQFF
.,TRBJ2-2,.,TRBV6-1,TGTGCCAGCAGTCATTTGGGGACCGGGGAGCTGTTTTTT,CASSHLGTGELFF
.,TRBJ2-7,TRBD1,TRBV6-1,TGTGCCAGCAGTGACGTTGGACAGGGTAAGGCCTACGAGCAGTACTTC,CASSDVGQGKAYEQYF
.,TRBJ2-2,TRBD2,TRBV28,TGTGCCAGCAGGAAGGGACTAGCGGGAGTCGGGGAGCTGTTTTTT,CASRKGLAGVGELFF
few,TRBJ2-7,.,TRBV7-9,TGTGCCAGCGTTGCTAGCGAAACCCTCGAGCAGTACTTC,CASVASETLEQYF
.,TRBJ2-5,.,TRBV20-1,TGCAGTGCTAGCAGTGCCAGGGCTCGCCAGGAGACCCAGTACTTC,CSASSARARQETQYF
.,TRBJ1-2,.,TRBV27,TGTGCCACCCTTGACCTCCTCCTAGGTGGCTACACCTTC,CATLDLLLGGYTF
.,TRBJ2-5,.,TRBV14,TGTGCCAGCAGGATAGGAGGAGGGGCCCAGTACTTC,CASRIGGGAQYF
.,TRBJ1-5,.,TRBV12-3/TRBV12-4,TGTGCCAGCAGTTCCTTACAGGCTAGCAATCAGCCCCAGCATTTT,CASSSLQASNQPQHF
.,TRBJ2-2,.,TRBV11-2,TGTGCCAGCAGCGACGTCACAGGGATCACCGGGGAGCTGTTTTTT,CASSDVTGITGELFF
.,TRBJ2-7,TRBD2,TRBV5-1,TGCGCCAGCAGCTTTGGCGGGAGTCCACACGAGCAGTACTTC,CASSFGGSPHEQYF
.,TRBJ2-3,TRBD2,TRBV2,TGTGCCAGCAGTGAAATAATAGCGGGAGGGCCGGTGAGCACAGATACGCAGTATTTT,CASSEIIAGGPVSTDTQYF
.,TRBJ1-1,.,TRBV3-1,TGTGCCAGCTCCGCACGGGACTCAGCGTACACTGAAGCTTTCTTT,CASSARDSAYTEAFF
.,TRBJ2-3,.,TRBV15,TGTGCCACCAGCAGAGATCGGGGCATCACCGGGGAGGATACGCAGTATTTT,CATSRDRGITGEDTQYF
.,TRBJ2-1,.,TRBV27,TGTGCCAGCAGTTTGGGTAGCCAAGCTTACAATGAGCAGTTCTTC,CASSLGSQAYNEQFF
.,TRBJ1-2,.,TRBV12-3/TRBV12-4,TGTGCCAGCAGCCCCCATGAGGGGGAACACTATGGCTACACCTTC,CASSPHEGEHYGYTF
.,TRBJ1-2,.,TRBV4-1,TGCGCCAGCAGCCAAGACCCGGACAGCTATGGCTACACCTTC,CASSQDPDSYGYTF
.,TRBJ2-2,.,TRBV6-4,TGTGCCAGCTCTAAAGTAGGGGACACCGGGGAGCTGTTTTTT,CASSKVGDTGELFF
.,TRBJ2-7,TRBD2,TRBV3-1,TGTGCCAGCAGCCAAGATGAAAAGCGGGAGGGCTCGCACTCCTACGAGCAGTACTTC,CASSQDEKREGSHSYEQYF
.,TRBJ1-5,TRBD1,TRBV12-3/TRBV12-4,TGTGCCAGCAGTCTCGGGACAGGCTTCAATCAGCCCCAGCATTTT,CASSLGTGFNQPQHF
.,TRBJ1-1,TRBD1,TRBV4-1,TGCGCCAGCAGCCAGGGACAGGTCGAATGGGGTGAAGCTTTCTTT,CASSQGQVEWGEAFF
.,TRBJ1-1,.,TRBV30,TGTGCCTGGCTTGGTATGTGGACTGAAGCTTTCTTT,CAWLGMWTEAFF
.,TRBJ1-4,.,TRBV4-1,TGCGCCAGCAGCCAAGATGACAGAAATAATGAAAAACTGTTTTTT,CASSQDDRNNEKLFF
.,TRBJ2-7,.,TRBV3-1,TGTGCCAGCAGCCATGGAGAAAGGTACGAGCAGTACTTC,CASSHGERYEQYF
.,TRBJ2-3,.,TRBV27,TGTGCCAGCAGTTTGCTCGAGGCCACAGATACGCAGTATTTT,CASSLLEATDTQYF
once,TRBJ2-7,TRBD1,TRBV27,TGTGCCAGCAGTCCATGGACAGGGAACGAGCAGTACTTC,CASSPWTGNEQYF
.,TRBJ2-5,.,TRBV30,TGTGCCTGGAGTGACTCGGGTTTCGGGGCAGAGACCCAGTACTTC,CAWSDSGFGAETQYF
.,TRBJ2-7,TRBD2,TRBV7-2,TGTGCCAGCCTCGGGACTAGCGGGGCCTCCTACGAGCAGTACTTC,CASLGTSGASYEQYF
.,TRBJ2-1,TRBD1,TRBV27,TGTGCCAGCAGTTTATCGGGTCAGGGGGCCGCCAATGAGCAGTTCTTC,CASSLSGQGAANEQFF
.,TRBJ1-2,.,TRBV5-1,TGCGCCAGCAGCTTGGCCGGTTGGGACCACTATGGCTACACCTTC,CASSLAGWDHYGYTF
.,TRBJ1-2,TRBD1,TRBV4-1,TGCGCCAGCAGCCAAGAAGGCGGAGGGGGCAGCTATGGCTACACCTTC,CASSQEGGGGSYGYTF
.,TRBJ1-2,.,TRBV6-5,TGTGCCAGCAGTTACGACCGGACAGACCCTGGCTACACCTTC,CASSYDRTDPGYTF
.,TRBJ2-1,.,TRBV10-3,TGTGCCATCAGTGAGTCGAGAGGGGAGATCGGCCATGAGCAGTTCTTC,CAISESRGEIGHEQFF
.,TRBJ1-1,.,TRBV30,TGTGCCTGGAGCCCCACCGGGTTATACACTGAAGCTTTCTTT,CAWSPTGLYTEAFF
.,TRBJ2-1,.,TRBV27,TGTGCCAGCAATGGGGCTAGCGCCAACAATGAGCAGTTCTTC,CASNGASANNEQFF
.,TRBJ1-1,TRBD1,TRBV20-1,TGCAGTGCTAGAGATTATACAGGGGGCCGCAACACTGAAGCTTTCTTT,CSARDYTGGRNTEAFF